This TCR beta chain was retrieved from a study of cytomegalovirus exposure and HLA in healthy donors. Study-level results: There were reportedly fewer N-insertions in an Asian-associated ancestry cluster than the roughly 670-donor mean, in a later analysis. The study listed approximately 160 cytomegalovirus-associated TCR beta chains.

This clone was seen only a few times. Its target is unknown. As for the donors, each was a healthy bone marrow donor. PCR used 60 Vbeta primers and 13 Jbeta primers. Produced via immunoSEQ multiplex PCR; TCRdb's table is partial and in-frame only. The table includes roughly 180,000 clones, 77% detected once. V shed 3 bases and J shed 0 bases, with 8 bases lying between them. The germline CDR1 and CDR2 sequences are SQVTM and ANQGSEA. CDR3 length equals 14 residues. This TCR came from a woman aged 25-40 years in good health and CMV-seropositive. Material for sequencing was PBMCs. The V gene is TRBV29-1, the J gene TRBJ2-2; D is undetermined. CDR3 amino acids: CSVERYANTGELFF. CDR3 sequence (DNA): TGCAGCGTTGAGAGGTACGCGAACACCGGGGAGCTGTTTTTT.